This T cell receptor (beta chain) comes out of a study of T cells in Graves' hyperthyroidism and ophthalmopathy. General observations from the study: The majority of expanded thyroid clonotypes above 0.001 also appeared in blood.

This clonotype has ten or more counts. The antigen is not known. Trimming pared 6 bases from V and 2 bases from J, leaving 13 bases between. Germline lookup yields CDR1 SNHLY and CDR2 FYNNEI. The CDR3 contains 15 residues. Fresh peripheral blood, around 9.3 ml, was the source of the PBMCs. TCR beta CDR3 region amplification was performed from RNA transcripts. First-round RT-PCR of the TCR CDR3 relied on the HTBI primer set. Each CDR3 protein is one row after TCRdb ran MiXCR on the multiplex PCR reads. In the table there are hundreds of thousands of distinct CDR3 sequences, roughly 16% of which are singletons.

Sequencing used blood. This rearrangement joins TRBV2 to TRBJ2-2; D might be TRBD1 (6 bases). The sequence was collected from a woman aged 40 to 50 with Graves' ophthalmopathy. CDR3 nucleotides: TGTGCCAGCAGACAACCGGGACAAAACACCGGGGAGCTGTTTTTT. Translating gives CASRQPGQNTGELFF. Complete variable domain (other parts from reference TRBV2 and TRBJ2-2): EPEVTQTPSHQVTQMGQEVILRCVPISNHLYFYWYRQILGQKVEFLVSFYNNEISEKSEIFDDQFSVERPDGSNFTLKIRSTKLEDSAMYFCASRQPGQNTGELFFGEGSRLTVL.